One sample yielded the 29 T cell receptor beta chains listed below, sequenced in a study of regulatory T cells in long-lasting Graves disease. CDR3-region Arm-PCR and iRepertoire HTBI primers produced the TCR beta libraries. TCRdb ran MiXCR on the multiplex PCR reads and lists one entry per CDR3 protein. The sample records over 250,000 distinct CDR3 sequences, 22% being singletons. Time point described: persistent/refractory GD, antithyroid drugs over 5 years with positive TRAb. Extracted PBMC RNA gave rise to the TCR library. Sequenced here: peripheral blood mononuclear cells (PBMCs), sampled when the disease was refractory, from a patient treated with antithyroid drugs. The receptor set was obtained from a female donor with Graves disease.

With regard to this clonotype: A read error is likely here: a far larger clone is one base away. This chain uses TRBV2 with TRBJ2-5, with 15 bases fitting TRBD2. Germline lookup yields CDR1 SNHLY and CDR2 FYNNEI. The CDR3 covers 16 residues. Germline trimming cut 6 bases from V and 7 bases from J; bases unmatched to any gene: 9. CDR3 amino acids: CASSPPGLAGGGTQYF. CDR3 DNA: TGTGCCAGCAGCCCTCCGGGACTAGCGGGAGGAGGGACCCAGTACTTC. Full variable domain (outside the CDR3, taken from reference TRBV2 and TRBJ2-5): EPEVTQTPSHQVTQMGQEVILRCVPISNHLYFYWYRQILGQKVEFLVSFYNNEISEKSEIFDDQFSVERPDGSNFTLKIRSTKLEDSAMYFCASSPPGLAGGGTQYFGPGTRLLVL.

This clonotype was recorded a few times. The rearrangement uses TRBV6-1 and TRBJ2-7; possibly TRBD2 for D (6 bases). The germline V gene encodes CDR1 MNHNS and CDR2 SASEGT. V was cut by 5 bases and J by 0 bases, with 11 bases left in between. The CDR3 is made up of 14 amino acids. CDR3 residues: CASSLRRDSYEQYF. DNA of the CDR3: TGTGCCAGCAGTCTTCGGAGGGACTCCTACGAGCAGTACTTC.

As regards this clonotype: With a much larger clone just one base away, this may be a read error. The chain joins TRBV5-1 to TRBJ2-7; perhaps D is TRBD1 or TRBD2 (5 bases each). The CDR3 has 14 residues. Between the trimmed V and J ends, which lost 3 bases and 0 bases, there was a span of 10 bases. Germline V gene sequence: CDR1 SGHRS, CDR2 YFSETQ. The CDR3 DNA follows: TGCGCCAGCAGCTGGACACGGGGCTCCTACGAGCAGTACTTC. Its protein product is CASSWTRGSYEQYF.

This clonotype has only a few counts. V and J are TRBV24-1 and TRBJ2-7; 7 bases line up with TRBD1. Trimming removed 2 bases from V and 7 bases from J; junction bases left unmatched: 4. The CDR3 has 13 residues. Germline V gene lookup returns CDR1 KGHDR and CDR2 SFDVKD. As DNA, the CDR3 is TGTGCCACCAGTGATTCCGACAGGGAGGAGCAGTACTTC. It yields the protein CATSDSDREEQYF.

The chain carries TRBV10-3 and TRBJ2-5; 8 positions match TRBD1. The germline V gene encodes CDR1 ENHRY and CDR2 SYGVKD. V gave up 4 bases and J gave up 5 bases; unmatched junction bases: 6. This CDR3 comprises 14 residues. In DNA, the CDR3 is TGTGCCATCAGTGCCGGACAGGGCGTCGAGACCCAGTACTTC. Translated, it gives CAISAGQGVETQYF.

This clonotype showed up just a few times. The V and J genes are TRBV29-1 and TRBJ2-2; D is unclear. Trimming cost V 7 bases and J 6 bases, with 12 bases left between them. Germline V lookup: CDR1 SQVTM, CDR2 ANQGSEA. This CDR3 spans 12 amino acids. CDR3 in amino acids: CSAEEGAGELFF. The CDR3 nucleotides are TGCAGCGCCGAGGAAGGCGCCGGGGAGCTGTTTTTT.

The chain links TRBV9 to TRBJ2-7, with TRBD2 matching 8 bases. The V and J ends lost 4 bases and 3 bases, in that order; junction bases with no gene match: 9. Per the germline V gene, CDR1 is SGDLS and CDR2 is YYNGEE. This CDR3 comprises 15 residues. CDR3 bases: TGTGCCAGCAGCCTCCGGGCGGGAGGTGTCTACGAGCAGTACTTC. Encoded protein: CASSLRAGGVYEQYF.

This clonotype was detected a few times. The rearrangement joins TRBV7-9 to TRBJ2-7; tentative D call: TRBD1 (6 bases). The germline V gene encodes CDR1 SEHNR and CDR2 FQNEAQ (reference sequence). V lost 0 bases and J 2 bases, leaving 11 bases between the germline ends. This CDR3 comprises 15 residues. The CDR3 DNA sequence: TGTGCCAGCAGCTTAGCGCCACACAGGGCCTACGAGCAGTACTTC. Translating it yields CASSLAPHRAYEQYF.

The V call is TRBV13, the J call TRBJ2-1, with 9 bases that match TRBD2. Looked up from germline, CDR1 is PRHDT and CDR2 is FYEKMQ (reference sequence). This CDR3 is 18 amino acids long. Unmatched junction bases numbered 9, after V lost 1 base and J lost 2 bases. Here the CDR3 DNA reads TGTGCCAGCAGCTTAGCTTCCGCTAGCGGGGAGACCTACAATGAGCAGTTCTTC. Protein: CASSLASASGETYNEQFF.

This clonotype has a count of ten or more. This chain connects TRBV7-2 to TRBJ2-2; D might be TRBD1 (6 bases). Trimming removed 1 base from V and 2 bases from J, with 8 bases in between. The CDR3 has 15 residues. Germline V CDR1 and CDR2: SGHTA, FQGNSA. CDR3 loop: CASSLGGLNTGELFF. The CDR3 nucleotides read TGTGCCAGCAGCTTAGGGGGGCTTAACACCGGGGAGCTGTTTTTT. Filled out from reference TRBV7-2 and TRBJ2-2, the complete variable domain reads GAGVSQSPSNKVTEKGKDVELRCDPISGHTALYWYRQSLGQGLEFLIYFQGNSAPDKSGLPSDRFSAERTGGSVSTLTIQRTQQEDSAVYLCASSLGGLNTGELFFGEGSRLTVL.

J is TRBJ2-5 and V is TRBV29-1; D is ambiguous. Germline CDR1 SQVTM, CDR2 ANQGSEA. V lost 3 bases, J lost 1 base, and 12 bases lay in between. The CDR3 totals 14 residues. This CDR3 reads CSVDPGPSQETQYF. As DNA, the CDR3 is TGCAGCGTTGACCCCGGACCCAGCCAAGAGACCCAGTACTTC.

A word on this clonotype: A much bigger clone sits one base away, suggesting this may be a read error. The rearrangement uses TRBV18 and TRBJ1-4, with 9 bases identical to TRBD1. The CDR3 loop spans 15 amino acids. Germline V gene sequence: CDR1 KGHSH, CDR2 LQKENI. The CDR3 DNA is TGTGCCAGCTCACCGCAGGGACAGGGCGGTGAAAAACCGTTTTTT. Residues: CASSPQGQGGEKPFF.

DNA of the CDR3: TGCAGCGTTGAAGACGGAGTCTACAATGAGCAGTTCTTC. Its protein product is CSVEDGVYNEQFF. This chain uses TRBV29-1 with TRBJ2-1; D is undetermined. Germline V CDR1 and CDR2: SQVTM, ANQGSEA. Trimming took 0 bases from V and 3 from J, leaving 6 bases between them. This CDR3 has 13 residues.

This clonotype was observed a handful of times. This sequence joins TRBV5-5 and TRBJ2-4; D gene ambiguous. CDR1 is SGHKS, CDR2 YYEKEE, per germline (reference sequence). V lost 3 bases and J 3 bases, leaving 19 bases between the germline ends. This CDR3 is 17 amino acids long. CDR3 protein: CASSSRTPVQGKNIQYF. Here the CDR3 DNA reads TGTGCCAGCAGCTCTCGGACCCCCGTGCAAGGCAAAAACATTCAGTACTTC.

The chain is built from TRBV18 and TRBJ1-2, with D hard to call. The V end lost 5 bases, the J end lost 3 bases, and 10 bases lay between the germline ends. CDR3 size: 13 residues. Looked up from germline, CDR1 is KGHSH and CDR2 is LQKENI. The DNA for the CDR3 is TGTGCCAGCTCATCTAACGGGGACTATGGCTACACCTTC. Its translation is CASSSNGDYGYTF.

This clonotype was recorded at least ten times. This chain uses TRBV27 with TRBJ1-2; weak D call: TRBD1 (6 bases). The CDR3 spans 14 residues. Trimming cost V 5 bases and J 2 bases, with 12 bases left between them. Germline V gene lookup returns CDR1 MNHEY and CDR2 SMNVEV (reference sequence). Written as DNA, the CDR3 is TGTGCCAGCAGTCATGCGACAGGCAACTATGGCTACACCTTC. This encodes CASSHATGNYGYTF.

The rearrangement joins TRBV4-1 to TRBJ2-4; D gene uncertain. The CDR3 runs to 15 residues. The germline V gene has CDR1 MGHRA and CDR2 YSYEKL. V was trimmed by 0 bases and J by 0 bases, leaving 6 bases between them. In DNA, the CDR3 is TGCGCCAGCAGCCAAGAACCTATAGCCAAAAACATTCAGTACTTC. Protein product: CASSQEPIAKNIQYF.

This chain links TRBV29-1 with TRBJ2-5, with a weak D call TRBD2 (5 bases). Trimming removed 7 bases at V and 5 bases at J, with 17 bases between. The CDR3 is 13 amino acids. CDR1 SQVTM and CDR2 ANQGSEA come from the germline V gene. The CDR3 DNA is TGCAGCGCCGCCTCTCCGGGGTTTGAGACCCAGTACTTC. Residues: CSAASPGFETQYF.

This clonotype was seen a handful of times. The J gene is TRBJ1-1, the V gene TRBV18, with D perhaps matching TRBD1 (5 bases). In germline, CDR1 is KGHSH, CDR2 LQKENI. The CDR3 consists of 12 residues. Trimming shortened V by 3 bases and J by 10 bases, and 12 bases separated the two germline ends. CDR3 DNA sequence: TGTGCCAGCTCACCGTCTGGGGGGGGAGCTTTCTTT. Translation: CASSPSGGGAFF.

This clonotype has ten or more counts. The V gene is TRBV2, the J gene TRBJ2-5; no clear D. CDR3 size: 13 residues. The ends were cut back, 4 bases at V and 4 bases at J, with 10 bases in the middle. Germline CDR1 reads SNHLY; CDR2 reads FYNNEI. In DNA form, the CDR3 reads TGTGCCAGCAGTGGCCCGGGCGCAGAGACCCAGTACTTC. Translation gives CASSGPGAETQYF.

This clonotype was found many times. The CDR3 nucleotides are TGTGCCAGCTTTACCCCGACTAACTATGGCTACACCTTC. Translating gives CASFTPTNYGYTF. V and J are TRBV28 and TRBJ1-2; D gene unclear. V was cut by 8 bases and J by 0 bases, with 10 bases left in between. The CDR3 consists of 13 residues. CDR1 MDHEN and CDR2 SYDVKM come from the germline V gene.

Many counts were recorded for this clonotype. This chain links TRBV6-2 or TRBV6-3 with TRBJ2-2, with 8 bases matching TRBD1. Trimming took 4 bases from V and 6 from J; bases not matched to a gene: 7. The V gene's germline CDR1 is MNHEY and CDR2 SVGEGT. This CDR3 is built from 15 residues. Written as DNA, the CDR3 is TGTGCCAGCAGTTGGCAGGGGGCCGGGGCCGGGGAGCTGTTTTTT. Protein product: CASSWQGAGAGELFF.

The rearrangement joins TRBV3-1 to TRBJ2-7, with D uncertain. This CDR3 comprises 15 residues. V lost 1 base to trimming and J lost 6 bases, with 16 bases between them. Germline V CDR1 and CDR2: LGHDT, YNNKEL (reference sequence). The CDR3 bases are TGTGCCAGCAGCCAAGGCCAGGCCTCTAGAGCCGAGCAGTACTTC. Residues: CASSQGQASRAEQYF.

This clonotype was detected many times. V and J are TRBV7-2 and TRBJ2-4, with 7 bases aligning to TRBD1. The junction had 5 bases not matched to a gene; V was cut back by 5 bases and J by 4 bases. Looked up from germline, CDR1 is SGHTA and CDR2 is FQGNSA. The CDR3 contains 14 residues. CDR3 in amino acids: CASSDGTVKNIQYF. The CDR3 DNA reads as TGTGCCAGCAGCGATGGGACAGTAAAAAACATTCAGTACTTC. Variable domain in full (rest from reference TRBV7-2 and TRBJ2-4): GAGVSQSPSNKVTEKGKDVELRCDPISGHTALYWYRQSLGQGLEFLIYFQGNSAPDKSGLPSDRFSAERTGGSVSTLTIQRTQQEDSAVYLCASSDGTVKNIQYFGAGTRLSVL.

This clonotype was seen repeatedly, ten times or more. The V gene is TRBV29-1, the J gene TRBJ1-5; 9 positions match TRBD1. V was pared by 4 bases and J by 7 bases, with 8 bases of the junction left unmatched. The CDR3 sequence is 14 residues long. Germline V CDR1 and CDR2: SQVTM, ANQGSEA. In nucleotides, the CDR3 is TGCAGCGTTGGAACAGGGGGCGCGGGGCAGCCCCAGCATTTT. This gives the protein CSVGTGGAGQPQHF.

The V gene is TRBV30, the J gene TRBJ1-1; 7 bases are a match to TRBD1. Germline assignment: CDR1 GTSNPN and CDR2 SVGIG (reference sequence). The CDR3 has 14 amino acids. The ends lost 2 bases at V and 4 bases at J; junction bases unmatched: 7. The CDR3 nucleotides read TGTGCCTGGAGTCAGGGGGTTCGGGGCACTGAAGCTTTCTTT. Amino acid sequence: CAWSQGVRGTEAFF.

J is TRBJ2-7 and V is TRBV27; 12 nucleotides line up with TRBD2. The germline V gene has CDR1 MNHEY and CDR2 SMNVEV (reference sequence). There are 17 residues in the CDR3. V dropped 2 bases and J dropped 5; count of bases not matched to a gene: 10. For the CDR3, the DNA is TGTGCCAGCAGTTTAGGGGTCCTAGCGGGAGGGGGTAACGAGCAGTACTTC. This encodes CASSLGVLAGGGNEQYF.

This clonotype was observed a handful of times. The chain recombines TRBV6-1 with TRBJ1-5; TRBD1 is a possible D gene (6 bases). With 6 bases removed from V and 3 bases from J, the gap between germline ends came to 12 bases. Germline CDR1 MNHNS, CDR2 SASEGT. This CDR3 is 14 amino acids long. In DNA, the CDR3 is TGTGCCAGCAGACTAACAGGGTTCAATCAGCCCCAGCATTTT. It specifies CASRLTGFNQPQHF.

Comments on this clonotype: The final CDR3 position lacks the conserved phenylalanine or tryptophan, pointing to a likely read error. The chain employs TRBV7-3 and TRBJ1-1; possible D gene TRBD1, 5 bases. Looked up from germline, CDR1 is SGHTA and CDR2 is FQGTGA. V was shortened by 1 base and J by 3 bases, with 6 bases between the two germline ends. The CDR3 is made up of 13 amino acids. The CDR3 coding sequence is TGTGCCAGCAGCTTAAGGGGGGACACTGAAGCTTTCCTT. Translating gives CASSLRGDTEAFL.